Each of the 26 T cell receptor beta chains below was sequenced from the same sample in a study of blood T cell repertoires in COVID-19. Generated by immunoSEQ multiplex PCR, the TCRdb table keeps only in-frame clones and is missing some. Here the sample spans approximately 170,000 clones, approximately 84% being singletons. Sequenced material: PBMCs or T cells enriched from blood (not recorded which). Receptors were obtained from a man aged 45-65 years who had recovered from COVID-19.

The rearrangement joins TRBV7-8 to TRBJ1-5; D gene ambiguous. The V and J ends lost 3 bases and 0 bases respectively, with 6 bases between them. This CDR3 is 14 amino acids long. CDR1 and CDR2 (germline): SGHVS, FQNEAQ. The CDR3 spells CASSLSLSNQPQHF. CDR3 coding DNA: TGTGCCAGCAGCTTGTCCCTTAGCAATCAGCCCCAGCATTTT.

V and J are TRBV3-1 (or the pseudogene TRBV3-2) and TRBJ1-2; perhaps TRBD1 as D (5 bases). The V gene lost 1 base and the J gene lost 4 bases, with 13 bases spanning the gap. This CDR3 is 15 amino acids long. CDR1 and CDR2 from the germline V gene are LGHDT and YNNKEL (reference sequence). In DNA form, the CDR3 reads TGTGCCAGCAGCCAAGGGTCAGGGCGGAGCTATGGCTACACCTTC. It yields the protein CASSQGSGRSYGYTF.

The gene calls are TRBV10-3 and TRBJ2-7, with D perhaps matching TRBD1 (7 bases). This CDR3 region has 14 residues. Germline V gene sequence: CDR1 ENHRY, CDR2 SYGVKD. Trimming shortened V by 10 bases and J by 1 base, and 17 bases separated the two germline ends. In DNA form, the CDR3 reads TGTGCCACTTTATTGGGGGGACAGTCCTACGAGCAGTACTTC. Residues: CATLLGGQSYEQYF.

In DNA, the CDR3 is TGTGCCAGAAGCACGACTAGTATGACTAATGAAAAACTGTTTTTT. Its protein product is CARSTTSMTNEKLFF. This rearrangement joins TRBV7-5 to TRBJ1-4. TRBV7-5 is marked as a pseudogene. CDR3 size: 15 residues.

Concerning this clone itself: Distinct nucleotide sequences in the sample also encode this CDR3. V gene TRBV5-1 combines with J gene TRBJ2-7; 7 nucleotides align to TRBD1. The CDR3 length is 14 residues. The V segment lost 4 bases and the J segment 5 bases; nucleotides outside the gene matches: 9. Germline CDR1 SGHRS, CDR2 YFSETQ. The CDR3 nucleotides are TGCGCCAGCAGCCCTACCGGAACAGGGGACGAGCAGTACTTC. Residues: CASSPTGTGDEQYF.

The chain combines TRBV7-8 with TRBJ2-5; 10 bases are a match to TRBD1. V shed 5 bases and J 5 bases; nucleotides not matched to a gene: 11. Per germline, CDR1 SGHVS and CDR2 FQNEAQ. The CDR3 is 16 residues long. The CDR3 loop reads CASSPLGRTGGETQYF. For the CDR3, the DNA is TGTGCCAGCAGCCCTCTAGGCAGGACAGGGGGGGAGACCCAGTACTTC. Looking up the rest from reference TRBV7-8 and TRBJ2-5 gives the full variable domain: GAGVSQSPRYKVAKRGQDVALRCDPISGHVSLFWYQQALGQGPEFLTYFQNEAQLDKSGLPSDRFFAERPEGSVSTLKIQRTQQEDSAVYLCASSPLGRTGGETQYFGPGTRLLVL.

The V and J genes are TRBV5-4 and TRBJ2-6, with TRBD2 matching 8 bases. CDR3 size: 19 residues. Germline values: CDR1 SGHNT, CDR2 YYREEE (reference sequence). Unmatched junction bases numbered 8, after V lost 0 bases and J lost 0 bases. The CDR3 coding sequence is TGTGCCAGCAGCTTGGCCGGGACTAGGGGGTCCTCTGGGGCCAACGTCCTGACTTTC. This translates into CASSLAGTRGSSGANVLTF.

The CDR3 region is CASSERTGRGSPLHF. The CDR3 DNA is TGTGCCAGTAGTGAACGGACAGGGAGGGGATCACCCCTCCACTTT. The chain employs TRBV19 and TRBJ1-6; 8 positions agree with TRBD1. Germline V gene lookup returns CDR1 LNHDA and CDR2 SQIVND (reference sequence). V was pared by 5 bases and J by 10 bases, with 10 bases of the junction left unmatched. The length of the CDR3 is 15 residues.

The genes are TRBV7-3 and TRBJ1-1; 8 nucleotides agree with TRBD1. V lost 0 bases and J lost 1; bases outside the gene matches: 1. Germline CDR1 reads SGHTA; CDR2 reads FQGTGA. This CDR3 region has 15 residues. In DNA form, the CDR3 reads TGTGCCAGCAGCTTAACCGGACAGGGGAACACTGAAGCTTTCTTT. Translated, it gives CASSLTGQGNTEAFF. Combining the CDR3 with reference TRBV7-3 and TRBJ1-1 gives the whole variable domain GAGVSQTPSNKVTEKGKYVELRCDPISGHTALYWYRQSLGQGPEFLIYFQGTGAADDSGLPNDRFFAVRPEGSVSTLKIQRTERGDSAVYLCASSLTGQGNTEAFFGQGTRLTVV.

This chain joins TRBV29-1 and TRBJ1-2, with a tentative D call TRBD1 (5 bases). The CDR3 sequence is 12 residues long. Trimming took off 4 bases at V and 13 bases at J, with 19 bases between the two ends. Germline V gene data show CDR1 as SQVTM and CDR2 as ANQGSEA. In DNA form, the CDR3 reads TGCAGCGTTGTATTTAATCAGGGCATGTGCACCTTC. Its protein product is CSVVFNQGMCTF.

This chain uses TRBV4-1 with TRBJ2-1, with a possible D match to TRBD2 (5 bases). Trimming cost V 0 bases and J 3 bases, with 12 bases left between them. Looked up from germline, CDR1 is MGHRA and CDR2 is YSYEKL. The CDR3 runs to 16 residues. CDR3 DNA: TGCGCCAGCAGCCAAGATGTCCGGGGAGTCTACAATGAGCAGTTCTTC. Translating gives CASSQDVRGVYNEQFF.

The chain combines TRBV7-2 with TRBJ1-3, with a tentative D call TRBD1 (6 bases). V was shortened by 5 bases and J by 0 bases, with 11 bases between the two germline ends. From germline, CDR1 is SGHTA and CDR2 FQGNSA. This CDR3 comprises 15 residues. The DNA for the CDR3 is TGTGCCAGCAGCCAAGGACAGAGCTCTGGAAACACCATATATTTT. This gives the protein CASSQGQSSGNTIYF.

The chain is built from TRBV4-1 and TRBJ1-6; 10 bases match TRBD1. The ends lost 3 bases at V and 7 bases at J; junction bases unmatched: 3. The CDR3 length is 15 residues. The germline CDR1 and CDR2 sequences are MGHRA and YSYEKL. The CDR3 loop is CASSQRTGGNSPLHF. The DNA for the CDR3 is TGCGCCAGCAGCCAGAGGACAGGGGGGAATTCACCCCTCCACTTT.

The rearrangement joins TRBV11-1 to TRBJ2-5; the match to TRBD1 covers 7 bases. The J segment lost 4 bases and the V segment lost 7 bases, leaving 6 bases of the junction unmatched. Germline V gene data show CDR1 as SGHAT and CDR2 as FQDESV (reference sequence). This CDR3 has 13 residues. The chain's CDR3 is CASNPTGLETQYF. CDR3 nucleotide sequence: TGTGCCAGCAACCCGACAGGGTTAGAGACCCAGTACTTC.

The chain uses TRBV5-1 and TRBJ1-1; D remains unclear. Trimming took off 2 bases at V and 0 bases at J, with 5 bases between the two ends. Germline V lookup: CDR1 SGHRS, CDR2 YFSETQ. The CDR3 sequence is 13 residues long. DNA for the CDR3: TGCGCCAGCAGCTTCGTCTTGAACACTGAAGCTTTCTTT. Translated: CASSFVLNTEAFF.

The V gene is TRBV27, the J gene TRBJ1-2; no clear D gene. This CDR3 region has 15 residues. CDR1 MNHEY and CDR2 SMNVEV come from the germline V gene (reference sequence). Trimming removed 2 bases from V and 6 bases from J, with 16 bases in between. Here the CDR3 reads CASSLNGRARDGYTF. The CDR3 coding sequence is TGTGCCAGCAGTTTAAATGGGAGGGCTAGGGATGGCTACACCTTC.

The chain links TRBV5-5 to TRBJ1-1; D ambiguous. Trimming took off 6 bases at V and 3 bases at J, with 18 bases between the two ends. The CDR3 runs to 15 residues. Germline CDR1 is SGHKS and CDR2 is YYEKEE (reference sequence). CDR3 bases: TGTGCCAGCACCAAAGAGGTCGAGCGAGACACTGAAGCTTTCTTT. This translates into CASTKEVERDTEAFF.

This clone was picked up a small number of times. Other DNA sequences in the sample encode the same CDR3. J is TRBJ1-1 and V is TRBV30, with no clear D. The CDR3 contains 10 residues. With 4 bases removed from V and 5 bases from J, the gap between germline ends came to 5 bases. Germline loops: CDR1 GTSNPN, CDR2 SVGIG (reference sequence). CDR3 sequence reads: CAWIGTEAFF. The CDR3 DNA follows: TGTGCCTGGATCGGGACTGAAGCTTTCTTT. The variable domain in full, completed from reference TRBV30 and TRBJ1-1, reads SQTIHQWPATLVQPVGSPLSLECTVEGTSNPNLYWYRQAAGRGLQLLFYSVGIGQISSEVPQNLSASRPQDRQFILSSKKLLLSDSGFYLCAWIGTEAFFGQGTRLTVV.

V usage is TRBV28 and J usage is TRBJ2-7, with TRBD1 matching 7 bases. The V gene end was trimmed by 7 bases and the J gene end by 5 bases; junction bases not matched to a gene: 11. CDR1 and CDR2 from the germline V gene are MDHEN and SYDVKM. This CDR3 contains 14 residues. The CDR3 region has the DNA TGTGCCAGCACCCACCTGGACAGGCCCCACGAGCAGTACTTC. Encoded protein: CASTHLDRPHEQYF.

V and J are TRBV10-2 and TRBJ1-6; a possible D gene is TRBD1 (6 bases). This CDR3 is built from 16 residues. From germline, CDR1 is WSHSY and CDR2 SAAADI. V gave up 3 bases and J gave up 0 bases, with 9 bases separating them. CDR3 nucleotide sequence: TGCGCCAGCAGTGAACAGGGACCCTCCTATAATTCACCCCTCCACTTT. It codes for CASSEQGPSYNSPLHF.

V and J are TRBV3-1 (or the pseudogene TRBV3-2) and TRBJ2-6; 13 nucleotides align to TRBD2. V trimming: 4 bases; J trimming: 4 bases; junction bases outside the gene matches: 4. CDR1 and CDR2 from the germline V gene are LGHDT and YNNKEL (reference sequence). The CDR3 sequence is 17 residues long. In DNA form, the CDR3 reads TGTGCCAGCAGCCCCGGACTAGCGGGGGTCGGGGCCAACGTCCTGACTTTC. This sequence encodes CASSPGLAGVGANVLTF.

The rearrangement uses TRBV7-8 and TRBJ1-6; D is perhaps TRBD1 (6 bases). With 5 bases removed from V and 7 bases from J, the gap between germline ends came to 21 bases. CDR1 SGHVS and CDR2 FQNEAQ come from the germline V gene. This CDR3 has 17 residues. The CDR3, as DNA: TGTGCCAGCAGCACTCCACCCGGCGGGGGCTTAAATTCACCCCTCCACTTT. Translating it yields CASSTPPGGGLNSPLHF.

The chain is built from TRBV4-3 and TRBJ2-7; TRBD1 is a possible D gene (6 bases). Trimming shortened V by 1 base and J by 1 base, and 8 bases separated the two germline ends. The germline V gene encodes CDR1 LGHNA and CDR2 YSLEER. CDR3 length equals 14 residues. The CDR3 spells CASSQARGSYEQYF. For the CDR3, the DNA is TGCGCCAGCAGCCAAGCCAGGGGTTCCTACGAGCAGTACTTC.

The rearrangement links TRBV5-1 to TRBJ1-3; D call uncertain. Germline V gives CDR1 SGHRS, CDR2 YFSETQ. The V end lost 3 bases, the J end lost 3 bases, and 4 bases lay between the germline ends. This CDR3 is built from 12 residues. CDR3 sequence: CASSSNGNTIYF. The CDR3 DNA follows: TGCGCCAGCAGCTCAAATGGAAACACCATATATTTT.

This chain links TRBV29-1 with TRBJ2-7; TRBD2 matches at 10 bases. Unmatched junction bases numbered 2, after V lost 1 base and J lost 2 bases. CDR3 length equals 14 residues. Germline V lookup: CDR1 SQVTM, CDR2 ANQGSEA. CDR3 sequence: CSVEVAGGPYEQYF. The CDR3 DNA sequence: TGCAGCGTTGAAGTAGCGGGGGGCCCCTACGAGCAGTACTTC.

The chain is built from TRBV7-2 and TRBJ2-7; 7 nucleotides match TRBD2. The germline gives CDR1 SGHTA, CDR2 FQGNSA. The CDR3 consists of 12 residues. With V trimmed by 8 bases and J by 5 bases, 6 bases remained unmatched. CDR3 DNA sequence: TGTGCCAGCTGGGGGGGGGTGAACGAGCAGTACTTC. Protein: CASWGGVNEQYF.